One sample yielded the 30 T cell receptor beta chains listed below, sequenced in a study of blood T cell repertoires in COVID-19. Profiling relied on immunoSEQ multiplex PCR, and the TCRdb table lists in-frame clones only, not all of them. The table lists about 150,000 clones, approximately 86% of them singletons. Sequenced: peripheral blood. All receptors derive from a man aged 65 to 79 with acute or convalescent COVID-19.

This clone was detected once. The chain uses TRBV30 and TRBJ1-1; TRBD1 might be the D (6 bases). Germline V lookup: CDR1 GTSNPN, CDR2 SVGIG (reference sequence). The V end was cut by 4 bases, the J end by 4 bases, with 22 bases between. This CDR3 spans 16 amino acids. The CDR3 DNA sequence: TGTGCCTGGAAACGGACACCACAGGGAGGGAGCACTGAAGCTTTCTTT. Translation: CAWKRTPQGGSTEAFF.

V gene TRBV28 combines with J gene TRBJ2-7, with 7 bases identical to TRBD1. Germline lookup yields CDR1 MDHEN and CDR2 SYDVKM. CDR3 size: 15 residues. V trimming: 5 bases; J trimming: 1 base; junction bases outside the gene matches: 8. CDR3 amino acids: CASSVGTVYSYEQYF. The CDR3 coding sequence is TGTGCCAGCAGTGTCGGGACAGTCTATTCCTACGAGCAGTACTTC.

This clone was seen once. The rearrangement joins TRBV2 to TRBJ2-6, with TRBD1 matching over 10 bases. With V trimmed by 8 bases and J by 0 bases, 4 bases remained unmatched. The CDR3 has 16 residues. The V gene's germline CDR1 is SNHLY and CDR2 FYNNEI. The CDR3 bases are TGTGCCAGCGAAGGGGACAGGGGCTCTGGGGCCAACGTCCTGACTTTC. This gives the protein CASEGDRGSGANVLTF.

The chain employs TRBV7-2 and TRBJ2-2; 8 nucleotides align to TRBD1. Germline-derived CDR1 and CDR2 are SGHTA and FQGNSA. J gave up 7 bases and V 7 bases, and 8 bases lay outside the gene matches. CDR3 length equals 14 residues. The DNA for the CDR3 is TGTGCCAGCACACCTCAGGGGGCCGGCGGGGAGCTGTTTTTT. As protein: CASTPQGAGGELFF.

V usage is TRBV9 and J usage is TRBJ2-7, with 9 bases matching TRBD1. Germline-derived CDR1 and CDR2 are SGDLS and YYNGEE. J was trimmed by 5 bases and V by 1 base; bases with no gene match: 7. The length of the CDR3 is 15 residues. CDR3 region: CASSVTGTGQDEQYF. For the CDR3, the DNA is TGTGCCAGCAGCGTAACCGGGACAGGGCAGGACGAGCAGTACTTC.

V is TRBV5-4 and J is TRBJ2-1; D remains unclear. The CDR3 length is 15 residues. Germline V gene sequence: CDR1 SGHNT, CDR2 YYREEE (reference sequence). V gave up 4 bases and J gave up 1 base, with 12 bases separating them. The CDR3 spells CASSEVPFSYNEQFF. The CDR3 DNA reads TGTGCCAGCAGCGAGGTCCCCTTTTCCTACAATGAGCAGTTCTTC.

The rearrangement uses TRBV4-2 and TRBJ1-1; no reliable D call. The CDR3 is 14 residues long. The germline CDR1 and CDR2 sequences are LGHNA and YNFKEQ. The germline V and J ends were trimmed by 0 bases and 3 bases, with 8 bases remaining between them. This CDR3 reads CASSQDRVDTEAFF. In nucleotides, the CDR3 is TGTGCCAGCAGCCAAGACCGGGTGGACACTGAAGCTTTCTTT.

This chain connects TRBV27 to TRBJ2-5, with TRBD2 matching over 7 bases. The CDR3 runs 13 residues. J lost 5 bases, V lost 3 bases, and 3 bases had no gene match. Germline loops: CDR1 MNHEY, CDR2 SMNVEV (reference sequence). The CDR3 nucleotides are TGTGCCAGCAGTTTCGACGGGAGGGAGACCCAGTACTTC. This gives the protein CASSFDGRETQYF.

As regards this clone: This same CDR3 is encoded by further DNA sequences in the sample. The rearrangement links TRBV6-5 to TRBJ2-1; 9 bases line up with TRBD2. Germline assignment: CDR1 MNHEY and CDR2 SVGAGI. V lost 6 bases, J lost 4 bases, and 1 base stayed unmatched. This CDR3 is 13 amino acids long. CDR3 in DNA: TGTGCCAGCAGGGCGGGGGGGTACAATGAGCAGTTCTTC. This sequence encodes CASRAGGYNEQFF.

J is TRBJ1-2 and V is TRBV7-2, with TRBD1 matching over 8 bases. CDR3 length: 13 amino acids. V lost 5 bases and J lost 8; bases outside the gene matches: 7. Germline V gives CDR1 SGHTA, CDR2 FQGNSA. CDR3 nucleotide sequence: TGTGCCAGCAGCCCGACAGGGGTGTCGGGCTACACCTTC. As protein: CASSPTGVSGYTF.

The V and J genes are TRBV7-2 and TRBJ2-7, with 12 bases aligning to TRBD2. CDR3 length: 16 residues. With V trimmed by 4 bases and J by 1 base, 5 bases remained unmatched. CDR1 is SGHTA and CDR2 is FQGNSA in the germline V gene. The CDR3 protein is CASSSRLAGESYEQYF. The CDR3 bases are TGTGCCAGCAGCTCAAGACTAGCGGGAGAGTCCTACGAGCAGTACTTC.

J is TRBJ2-1 and V is TRBV7-3; TRBD2 aligns across 9 bases. CDR3 length: 15 amino acids. CDR1 is SGHTA and CDR2 is FQGTGA in the germline V gene. V was pared by 2 bases and J by 9 bases, with 8 bases of the junction left unmatched. The CDR3 loop reads CASSLAGGPGTEQFF. CDR3 sequence (DNA): TGTGCCAGCAGCTTAGCGGGAGGGCCTGGTACTGAGCAGTTCTTC.

Only one count was recorded for this clone. The J gene is TRBJ2-7, the V gene TRBV5-1; 11 bases are a match to TRBD1. V lost 4 bases, J lost 4 bases, and 4 bases stayed unmatched. Germline CDR1 is SGHRS and CDR2 is YFSETQ. CDR3 length: 14 amino acids. Here the CDR3 DNA reads TGCGCCAGCAGCGGACAGGGGGCGCGTTACGAGCAGTACTTC. It encodes CASSGQGARYEQYF.

The chain combines TRBV6-5 with TRBJ1-1; 7 nucleotides agree with TRBD1. After removal of 8 bases from V and 5 bases from J, the junction contained 11 bases not matched to a gene. The CDR3 spans 14 residues. The germline V gene encodes CDR1 MNHEY and CDR2 SVGAGI. CDR3 sequence reads: CASGRGGAGTEAFF. In DNA form, the CDR3 reads TGTGCCAGCGGACGAGGGGGCGCGGGGACTGAAGCTTTCTTT.

This sequence joins TRBV12-1 and TRBJ1-5. TRBV12-1 is designated a pseudogene. There are 18 residues in the CDR3. DNA for the CDR3: TGTGCCAGCAGCTTTGGGCGCGCGGCGGGCAATAGCAATCAGCCCCAGCATTTT. This sequence encodes CASSFGRAAGNSNQPQHF.

The rearrangement links TRBV19 to TRBJ1-1; no definite D call. Trimming stripped 8 bases from V and 4 bases from J, with 8 bases between. Germline CDR1 reads LNHDA; CDR2 reads SQIVND (reference sequence). CDR3 length: 11 amino acids. The CDR3 region is CASRSFTEAFF. CDR3 DNA sequence: TGTGCCAGTCGGTCCTTCACTGAAGCTTTCTTT.

V gene TRBV24-1 combines with J gene TRBJ2-1; TRBD2 agrees at 10 bases. Germline V gene lookup returns CDR1 KGHDR and CDR2 SFDVKD. V lost 2 bases, J lost 2 bases, and 2 bases stayed unmatched. The CDR3 has 16 amino acids. CDR3 in DNA: TGTGCCACCAGTGATTCCGGGACTAGCGCCTACAATGAGCAGTTCTTC. Amino acids: CATSDSGTSAYNEQFF.

The gene calls are TRBV4-1 and TRBJ2-7; 7 nucleotides agree with TRBD2. Germline CDR1 reads MGHRA; CDR2 reads YSYEKL. The CDR3 covers 14 residues. J gave up 7 bases and V 1 base, and 7 bases lay outside the gene matches. As DNA, the CDR3 is TGCGCCAGCAGCCAAGCAGATGGGGGGGGAGAGCAGTACTTC. Translation: CASSQADGGGEQYF.

V is TRBV27 and J is TRBJ2-7; D possibly corresponds to TRBD1 (6 bases). V lost 5 bases, J lost 0 bases, and 11 bases lay in between. Germline values: CDR1 MNHEY, CDR2 SMNVEV (reference sequence). The CDR3 totals 14 residues. The CDR3 DNA follows: TGTGCCAGCAGTCTCCGGGACAACTCCTACGAGCAGTACTTC. Translating gives CASSLRDNSYEQYF.

The CDR3 loop reads CSVRPQGMNTEAFF. The DNA of the CDR3 is TGCAGCGTGCGACCACAGGGGATGAACACTGAAGCTTTCTTT. V and J are TRBV29-1 and TRBJ1-1; 7 positions agree with TRBD1. J lost 0 bases, V lost 6 bases, and 7 bases had no gene match. Looked up from germline, CDR1 is SQVTM and CDR2 is ANQGSEA. The CDR3 runs to 14 residues.

There are many counts of this clone. V usage is TRBV7-2 and J usage is TRBJ2-7; 7 nucleotides agree with TRBD1. This CDR3 spans 14 amino acids. With 5 bases clipped from V and 3 bases from J, the junction kept 7 bases outside the gene matches. CDR1 is SGHTA, CDR2 FQGNSA, per germline. CDR3 DNA sequence: TGTGCCAGCAGCCTCCGACAGGGATTCTACGAGCAGTACTTC. Translating it yields CASSLRQGFYEQYF.

This clone has more than one count but fewer than ten. Other DNA sequences within the sample encode an identical CDR3. The V gene is TRBV12-5, the J gene TRBJ2-3; TRBD1 agrees at 10 bases. This CDR3 has 14 residues. Germline-derived CDR1 and CDR2 are LGHNT and FRNRAP. Trimming removed 3 bases from V and 4 bases from J; junction bases left unmatched: 1. The CDR3 sequence: CASGLGQGADTQYF. For the CDR3, the DNA is TGTGCTAGTGGTTTAGGACAGGGGGCAGATACGCAGTATTTT.

The chain combines TRBV28 with TRBJ1-4; no reliable D call. CDR3 length: 14 amino acids. Trimming cost V 5 bases and J 2 bases, with 9 bases left between them. The germline gives CDR1 MDHEN, CDR2 SYDVKM. The CDR3 nucleotides are TGTGCCAGCAGTCACTATAGCACTAATGAAAAACTGTTTTTT. Protein product: CASSHYSTNEKLFF.

CDR3 residues: CASSFLASVTDTQYF. In nucleotides, the CDR3 is TGTGCCAGCAGCTTTCTAGCGTCCGTCACAGATACGCAGTATTTT. The chain carries TRBV7-6 and TRBJ2-3, with D maybe TRBD2 (6 bases). Germline values: CDR1 SGHVS, CDR2 FNYEAQ. V dropped 3 bases and J dropped 2 bases, with 12 bases sitting between them. The CDR3 has 15 amino acids.

This rearrangement joins TRBV19 to TRBJ1-5; 12 nucleotides line up with TRBD1. The germline gives CDR1 LNHDA, CDR2 SQIVND (reference sequence). This CDR3 region has 17 residues. V lost 7 bases to trimming and J lost 5 bases; unmatched junction nucleotides: 12. The CDR3 DNA follows: TGTGCCAGTAACACACCGGGACAGGGGGCATTGGATCAGCCCCAGCATTTT. Protein sequence: CASNTPGQGALDQPQHF.

The chain joins TRBV18 to TRBJ2-1; 7 nucleotides align to TRBD2. The CDR3 runs to 16 residues. After removal of 2 bases from V and 6 bases from J, the junction contained 10 bases not matched to a gene. CDR1 KGHSH and CDR2 LQKENI come from the germline V gene. The CDR3: CASSPEHSGAGNEQFF. CDR3 bases: TGTGCCAGCTCACCAGAACACAGCGGGGCTGGCAATGAGCAGTTCTTC. Using reference TRBV18 and TRBJ2-1 for the parts outside the CDR3, the full variable domain is NAGVMQNPRHLVRRRGQEARLRCSPMKGHSHVYWYRQLPEEGLKFMVYLQKENIIDESGMPKERFSAEFPKEGPSILRIQQVVRGDSAAYFCASSPEHSGAGNEQFFGPGTRLTVL.

The rearrangement links TRBV7-3 to TRBJ2-5; TRBD2 might be the D (6 bases). This CDR3 is built from 15 residues. Trimming removed 0 bases at V and 7 bases at J, with 15 bases between. Looked up from germline, CDR1 is SGHTA and CDR2 is FQGTGA. The CDR3 DNA is TGTGCCAGCAGCTTAACCGGTGGGGGAGCGGGGACCCAGTACTTC. Its translation is CASSLTGGGAGTQYF.

The genes are TRBV5-1 and TRBJ2-3; 7 positions match TRBD2. CDR1 SGHRS and CDR2 YFSETQ come from the germline V gene. V shed 3 bases, J shed 0 bases, and the junction held 4 bases outside the gene matches. This CDR3 spans 15 amino acids. The CDR3, as DNA: TGCGCCAGCAGCTCTCTTAGCGGGAGCACAGATACGCAGTATTTT. Its protein product is CASSSLSGSTDTQYF.

V usage is TRBV5-4 and J usage is TRBJ2-3; weak D call: TRBD1 (5 bases). The CDR3 length is 17 residues. The germline CDR1 and CDR2 sequences are SGHNT and YYREEE (reference sequence). Trimming cost V 2 bases and J 0 bases, with 16 bases left between them. CDR3 loop: CASSLLPGHRSTDTQYF. The CDR3 DNA is TGTGCCAGCAGCTTACTCCCAGGGCACCGAAGCACAGATACGCAGTATTTT.

The chain couples TRBV30 to TRBJ2-1, with 8 bases fitting TRBD1. CDR1 GTSNPN and CDR2 SVGIG come from the germline V gene (reference sequence). V shed 1 base and J 7 bases; nucleotides not matched to a gene: 3. CDR3 length: 13 residues. The CDR3 DNA sequence: TGTGCCTGGAGTGGTGACAGGGGTAATGAGCAGTTCTTC. As protein: CAWSGDRGNEQFF.